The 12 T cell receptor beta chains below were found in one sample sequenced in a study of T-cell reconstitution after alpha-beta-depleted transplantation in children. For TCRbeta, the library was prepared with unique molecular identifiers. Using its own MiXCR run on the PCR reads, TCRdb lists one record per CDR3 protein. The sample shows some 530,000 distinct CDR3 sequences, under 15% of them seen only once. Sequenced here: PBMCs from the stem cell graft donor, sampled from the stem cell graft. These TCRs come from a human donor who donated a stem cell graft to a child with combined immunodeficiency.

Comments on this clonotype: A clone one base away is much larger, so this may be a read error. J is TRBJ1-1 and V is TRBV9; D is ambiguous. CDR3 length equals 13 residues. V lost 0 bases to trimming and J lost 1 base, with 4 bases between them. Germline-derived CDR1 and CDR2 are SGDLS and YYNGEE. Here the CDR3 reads CASSVARNTEAFF. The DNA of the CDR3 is TGTGCCAGCAGCGTAGCTAGGAACACTGAAGCTTTCTTT.

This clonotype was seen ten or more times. The CDR3 coding sequence is TGTGCCATCACCCCGGGACGGAACACTGAAGCTTTCTTT. Its protein is CAITPGRNTEAFF. This chain links TRBV10-3 with TRBJ1-1, with D perhaps TRBD1 (5 bases). V was clipped by 7 bases and J by 1 base, with 10 bases between them. Germline V lookup: CDR1 ENHRY, CDR2 SYGVKD. The CDR3 has 13 amino acids.

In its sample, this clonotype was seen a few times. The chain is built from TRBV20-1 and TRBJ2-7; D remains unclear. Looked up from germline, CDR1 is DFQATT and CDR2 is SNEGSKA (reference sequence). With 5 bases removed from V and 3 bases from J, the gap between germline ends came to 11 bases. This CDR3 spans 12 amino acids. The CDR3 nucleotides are TGCAGTGCTCTGACGGATATCTACGAGCAGTACTTC. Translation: CSALTDIYEQYF.

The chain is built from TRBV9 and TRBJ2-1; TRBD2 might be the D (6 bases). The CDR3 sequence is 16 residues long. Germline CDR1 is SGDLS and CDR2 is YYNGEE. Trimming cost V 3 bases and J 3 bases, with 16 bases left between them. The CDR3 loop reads CASSGGWREDYNEQFF. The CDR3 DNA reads TGTGCCAGCAGCGGGGGGTGGAGGGAGGACTACAATGAGCAGTTCTTC.

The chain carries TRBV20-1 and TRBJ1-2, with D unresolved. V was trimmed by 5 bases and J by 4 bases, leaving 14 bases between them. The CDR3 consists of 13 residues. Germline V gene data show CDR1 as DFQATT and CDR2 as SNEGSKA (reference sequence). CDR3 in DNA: TGCAGTGCTTCGGACGGTCTGGTCTATGGCTACACCTTC. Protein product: CSASDGLVYGYTF.

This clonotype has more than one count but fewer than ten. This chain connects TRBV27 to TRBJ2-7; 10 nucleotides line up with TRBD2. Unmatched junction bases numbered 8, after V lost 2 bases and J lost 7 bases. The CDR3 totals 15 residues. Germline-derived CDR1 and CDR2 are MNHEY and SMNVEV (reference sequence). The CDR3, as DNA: TGTGCCAGCAGTTTAGGAGCGGGAGGGGTAAGTGAGCAGTACTTC. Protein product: CASSLGAGGVSEQYF.

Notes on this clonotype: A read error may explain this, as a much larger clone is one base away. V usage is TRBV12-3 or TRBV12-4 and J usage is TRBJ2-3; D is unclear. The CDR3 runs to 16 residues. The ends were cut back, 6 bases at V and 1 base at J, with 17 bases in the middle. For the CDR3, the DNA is TGTGCCAGCAGATCGGCTGGCTTCTTGGGCACAGATACGCAGTATTTT. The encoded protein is CASRSAGFLGTDTQYF.

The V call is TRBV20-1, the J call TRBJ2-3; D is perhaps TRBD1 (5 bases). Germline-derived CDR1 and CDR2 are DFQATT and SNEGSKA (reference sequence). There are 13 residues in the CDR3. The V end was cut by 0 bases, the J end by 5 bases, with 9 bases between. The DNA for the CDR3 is TGCAGTGCTAGAGATGCAGGGTTAGATACGCAGTATTTT. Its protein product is CSARDAGLDTQYF.

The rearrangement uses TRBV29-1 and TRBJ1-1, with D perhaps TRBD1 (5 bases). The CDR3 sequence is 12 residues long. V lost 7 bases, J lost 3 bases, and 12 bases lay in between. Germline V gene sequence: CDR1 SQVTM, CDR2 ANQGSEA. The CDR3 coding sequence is TGCAGCGCCGGGGCCAGGGACACTGAAGCTTTCTTT. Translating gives CSAGARDTEAFF.

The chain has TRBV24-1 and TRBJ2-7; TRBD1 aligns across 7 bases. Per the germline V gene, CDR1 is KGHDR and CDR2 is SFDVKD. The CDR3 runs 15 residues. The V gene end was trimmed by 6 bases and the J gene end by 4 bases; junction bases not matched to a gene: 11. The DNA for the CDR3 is TGTGCCACCAGTCTGACAGGGAGAGTATCTTACGAGCAGTACTTC. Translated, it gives CATSLTGRVSYEQYF.

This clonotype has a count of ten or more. CDR3 bases: TGTGCCAGCAGCCGGACTAGCGGGAATGAGCAGTTCTTC. Translated: CASSRTSGNEQFF. The chain couples TRBV5-4 to TRBJ2-1; 11 nucleotides agree with TRBD2. The junction had 1 base not matched to a gene; V was cut back by 4 bases and J by 7 bases. The CDR3 runs 13 residues. Germline CDR1 SGHNT, CDR2 YYREEE (reference sequence).

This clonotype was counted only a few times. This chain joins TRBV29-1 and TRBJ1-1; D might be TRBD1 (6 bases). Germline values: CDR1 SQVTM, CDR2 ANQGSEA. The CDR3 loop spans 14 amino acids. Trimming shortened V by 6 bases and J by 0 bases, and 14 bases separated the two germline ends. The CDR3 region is CSVEAGDLNTEAFF. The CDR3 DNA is TGCAGCGTAGAGGCAGGGGACTTGAACACTGAAGCTTTCTTT.